The 14 T cell receptor beta chains given below trace back to one sample, sequenced in a study of blood T cell repertoires in COVID-19. The data were produced by immunoSEQ multiplex PCR, yet TCRdb's version contains in-frame clones alone and is incomplete. The profile shows about 150,000 clones, about 88% of them singletons. The sequenced material came from PBMCs or T cells enriched from blood (not recorded which). These receptors originate from a man between 50 and 59 years old who had recovered from COVID-19.

The V call is TRBV2, the J call TRBJ1-1, with TRBD1 as a possible D gene (5 bases). Deletions cut 4 bases from V and 4 bases from J, with 10 bases between. CDR1 is SNHLY and CDR2 is FYNNEI in the germline V gene. CDR3 length: 13 amino acids. CDR3 nucleotides: TGTGCCAGCAGTGTGACCGGGGGCACTGAAGCTTTCTTT. As protein: CASSVTGGTEAFF. Supplemented by reference TRBV2 and TRBJ1-1, the full variable domain reads EPEVTQTPSHQVTQMGQEVILRCVPISNHLYFYWYRQILGQKVEFLVSFYNNEISEKSEIFDDQFSVERPDGSNFTLKIRSTKLEDSAMYFCASSVTGGTEAFFGQGTRLTVV.

V is TRBV30 and J is TRBJ2-4, with 8 bases matching TRBD2. The CDR3 length is 17 residues. V lost 2 bases to trimming and J lost 4 bases; unmatched junction nucleotides: 13. Germline values: CDR1 GTSNPN, CDR2 SVGIG (reference sequence). The CDR3 region is CAWSTGGTVQGKNIQYF. In DNA form, the CDR3 reads TGTGCCTGGAGTACGGGGGGGACGGTGCAGGGAAAAAACATTCAGTACTTC.

The chain combines TRBV9 with TRBJ1-2, with D tentatively TRBD1 (6 bases). The CDR3 contains 13 residues. Germline CDR1 and CDR2: SGDLS and YYNGEE. Trimming stripped 0 bases from V and 4 bases from J, with 7 bases between. As DNA, the CDR3 is TGTGCCAGCAGCGTAGGGGACACCTATGGCTACACCTTC. Protein: CASSVGDTYGYTF.

The V gene is TRBV3-1 (or the pseudogene TRBV3-2), the J gene TRBJ1-1; D gene ambiguous. Deletions cut 0 bases from V and 4 bases from J, with 12 bases between. The CDR3 has 15 residues. CDR1 and CDR2 from the germline V gene are LGHDT and YNNKEL (reference sequence). CDR3 loop: CASSQERVSGTEAFF. CDR3 nucleotide sequence: TGTGCCAGCAGCCAAGAACGGGTATCGGGCACTGAAGCTTTCTTT.

The chain carries TRBV18 and TRBJ1-6, with D possibly matching TRBD1 (5 bases). The CDR3 is 15 amino acids. Germline V CDR1 and CDR2: KGHSH, LQKENI. The V gene lost 0 bases and the J gene lost 6 bases, with 9 bases spanning the gap. The CDR3 region has the DNA TGTGCCAGCTCACCACCGAACGGGGGTAATTCACCCCTCCACTTT. Its translation is CASSPPNGGNSPLHF. The variable domain in full, with the rest retrieved from reference TRBV18 and TRBJ1-6, is NAGVMQNPRHLVRRRGQEARLRCSPMKGHSHVYWYRQLPEEGLKFMVYLQKENIIDESGMPKERFSAEFPKEGPSILRIQQVVRGDSAAYFCASSPPNGGNSPLHFGNGTRLTVT.

The CDR3 coding sequence is TGTGCCATCTCCGGAGGACTGAGTCTGAACACTGAAGCTTTCTTT. The encoded protein is CAISGGLSLNTEAFF. The rearrangement joins TRBV10-3 to TRBJ1-1; D is uncertain. Germline loops: CDR1 ENHRY, CDR2 SYGVKD. The CDR3 has 15 amino acids. The V end lost 8 bases, the J end lost 0 bases, and 16 bases lay between the germline ends.

Only a few counts were recorded for this clone. This rearrangement joins TRBV9 to TRBJ1-6; no clear D. The CDR3 contains 15 residues. Germline CDR1 reads SGDLS; CDR2 reads YYNGEE. Trimming cost V 0 bases and J 4 bases, with 8 bases left between them. The CDR3 nucleotides read TGTGCCAGCAGCGTAGGTGGAGATTATAATTCACCCCTCCACTTT. Translation gives CASSVGGDYNSPLHF.

The V and J genes are TRBV2 and TRBJ1-6; possibly TRBD1 for D (6 bases). CDR3 length: 16 amino acids. V lost 2 bases and J lost 6, with 14 bases in between. Germline V lookup: CDR1 SNHLY, CDR2 FYNNEI. CDR3 nucleotide sequence: TGTGCCAGCAGTGAACGGGGAAGAGGGGGTAATTCACCCCTCCACTTT. This codes for CASSERGRGGNSPLHF.

The genes are TRBV24-1 and TRBJ2-2; TRBD2 matches at 7 bases. The germline gives CDR1 KGHDR, CDR2 SFDVKD. This CDR3 contains 16 residues. Trimming cost V 4 bases and J 6 bases; bases outside gene matches: 10. The CDR3 here is CATSEGTTRTPGELFF. The CDR3 DNA is TGTGCCACCAGTGAAGGGACTACCCGAACCCCCGGGGAGCTGTTTTTT.

The chain links TRBV19 to TRBJ2-2; TRBD1 aligns across 8 bases. The ends lost 4 bases at V and 6 bases at J; junction bases unmatched: 7. This CDR3 has 15 residues. CDR1 LNHDA and CDR2 SQIVND come from the germline V gene (reference sequence). CDR3 in amino acids: CASSKDRGGAGELFF. The CDR3 nucleotides read TGTGCCAGTAGTAAAGACAGGGGTGGGGCCGGGGAGCTGTTTTTT.

This clone was observed a single time. The V and J genes are TRBV11-2 and TRBJ1-1; D is ambiguous. The CDR3 is made up of 15 amino acids. Germline CDR1 reads SGHAT; CDR2 reads FQNNGV. V was trimmed by 0 bases and J by 0 bases, leaving 8 bases between them. As DNA, the CDR3 is TGTGCCAGCAGCTTAGATAGTAGTCTGAACACTGAAGCTTTCTTT. Translating it yields CASSLDSSLNTEAFF.

The chain is built from TRBV15 and TRBJ2-7; TRBD2 matches at 8 bases. Germline CDR1 and CDR2: LNHNV and YYDKDF (reference sequence). The CDR3 length is 15 residues. The V and J ends lost 5 bases and 4 bases, in that order; junction bases with no gene match: 10. In DNA form, the CDR3 reads TGTGCCACCAGCGCGCTTACCGGGGGGGCTTACGAGCAGTACTTC. It codes for CATSALTGGAYEQYF.

The chain has TRBV7-2 and TRBJ2-7; D might be TRBD2 (6 bases). CDR3 size: 13 residues. CDR1 and CDR2 (germline): SGHTA, FQGNSA. Trimming left V 6 bases short and J 4 bases short, with 13 bases between. The CDR3 sequence: CASSPDYRYEQYF. The CDR3 DNA reads as TGTGCCAGCAGTCCGGACTATCGGTACGAGCAGTACTTC.

The table lists this clone with many counts. The chain links TRBV15 to TRBJ2-3, with a weak D call TRBD2 (5 bases). Per germline, CDR1 LNHNV and CDR2 YYDKDF (reference sequence). V lost 5 bases and J 6 bases, leaving 12 bases between the germline ends. This CDR3 has 13 amino acids. This chain's CDR3 is CATSLRGHDTQYF. The CDR3 DNA reads TGTGCCACCAGCTTACGGGGTCACGATACGCAGTATTTT.